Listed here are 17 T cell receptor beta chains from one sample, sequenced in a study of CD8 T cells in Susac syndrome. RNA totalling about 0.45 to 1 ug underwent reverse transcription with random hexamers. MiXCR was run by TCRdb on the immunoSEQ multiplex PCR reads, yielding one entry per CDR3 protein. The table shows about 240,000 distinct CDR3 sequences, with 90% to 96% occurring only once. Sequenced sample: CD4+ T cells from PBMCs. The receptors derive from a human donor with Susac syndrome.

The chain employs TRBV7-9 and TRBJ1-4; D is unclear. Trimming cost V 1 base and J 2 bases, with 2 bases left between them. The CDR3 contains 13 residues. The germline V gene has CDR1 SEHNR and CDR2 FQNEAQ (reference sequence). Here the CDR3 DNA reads TGTGCCAGCAGCTTAGACACTAATGAAAAACTGTTTTTT. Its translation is CASSLDTNEKLFF. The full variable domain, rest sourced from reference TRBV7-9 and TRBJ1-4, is DTGVSQNPRHKITKRGQNVTFRCDPISEHNRLYWYRQTLGQGPEFLTYFQNEAQLEKSRLLSDRFSAERPKGSFSTLEIQRTEQGDSAMYLCASSLDTNEKLFFGSGTQLSVL.

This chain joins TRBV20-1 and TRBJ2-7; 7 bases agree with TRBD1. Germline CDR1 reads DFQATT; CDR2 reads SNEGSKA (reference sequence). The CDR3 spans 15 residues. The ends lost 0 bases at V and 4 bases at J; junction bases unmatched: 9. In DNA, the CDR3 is TGCAGTGCTAGAGAAACAGGGGTAGGATATTACGAGCAGTACTTC. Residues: CSARETGVGYYEQYF.

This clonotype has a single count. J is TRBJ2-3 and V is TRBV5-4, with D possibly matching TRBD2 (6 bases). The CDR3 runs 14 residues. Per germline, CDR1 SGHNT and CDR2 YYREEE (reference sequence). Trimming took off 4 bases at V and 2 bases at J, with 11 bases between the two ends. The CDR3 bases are TGTGCCAGCAGCATGACTAGGGTCACAGATACGCAGTATTTT. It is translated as CASSMTRVTDTQYF.

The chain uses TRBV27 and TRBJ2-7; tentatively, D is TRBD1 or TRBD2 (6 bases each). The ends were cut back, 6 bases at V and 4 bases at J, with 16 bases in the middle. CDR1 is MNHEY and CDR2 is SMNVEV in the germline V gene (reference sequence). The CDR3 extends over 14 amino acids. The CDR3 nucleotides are TGTGCCAGCAGGGGGTCGGGGGCGCGATACGAGCAGTACTTC. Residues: CASRGSGARYEQYF.

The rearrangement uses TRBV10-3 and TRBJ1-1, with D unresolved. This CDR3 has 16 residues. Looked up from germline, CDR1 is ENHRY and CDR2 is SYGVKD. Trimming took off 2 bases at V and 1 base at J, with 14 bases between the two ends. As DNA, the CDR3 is TGTGCCATCAGTGAGGTCCCGACTGGCGGGAACACTGAAGCTTTCTTT. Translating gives CAISEVPTGGNTEAFF.

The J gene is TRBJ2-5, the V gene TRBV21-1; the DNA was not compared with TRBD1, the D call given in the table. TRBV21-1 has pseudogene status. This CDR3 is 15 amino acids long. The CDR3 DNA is TGTGCCAGCAGCAAAGACAGGGGGCGATGGGAGACCCAGTACTTC. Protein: CASSKDRGRWETQYF.

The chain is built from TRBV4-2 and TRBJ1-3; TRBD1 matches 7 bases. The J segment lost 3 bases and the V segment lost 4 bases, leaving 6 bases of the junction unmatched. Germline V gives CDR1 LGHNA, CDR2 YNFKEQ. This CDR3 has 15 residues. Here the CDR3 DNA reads TGTGCCAGCAGCCGAACAGGGGAAGGTGGAAACACCATATATTTT. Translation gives CASSRTGEGGNTIYF.

The chain's CDR3 is CSVRGQVGFYEQYF. In nucleotides, the CDR3 is TGCAGCGTCCGCGGACAGGTCGGCTTCTACGAGCAGTACTTC. The chain recombines TRBV29-1 with TRBJ2-7, with 7 bases lining up with TRBD1. This CDR3 spans 14 amino acids. V shed 6 bases, J shed 3 bases, and the junction held 11 bases outside the gene matches. Germline V gene lookup returns CDR1 SQVTM and CDR2 ANQGSEA.

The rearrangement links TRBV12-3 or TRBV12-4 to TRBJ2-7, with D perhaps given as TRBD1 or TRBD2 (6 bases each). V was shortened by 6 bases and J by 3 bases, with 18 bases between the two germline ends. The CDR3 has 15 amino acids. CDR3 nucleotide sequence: TGTGCCAGCAGCAACCGACGCAGGGGACTCTACGAGCAGTACTTC. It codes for CASSNRRRGLYEQYF.

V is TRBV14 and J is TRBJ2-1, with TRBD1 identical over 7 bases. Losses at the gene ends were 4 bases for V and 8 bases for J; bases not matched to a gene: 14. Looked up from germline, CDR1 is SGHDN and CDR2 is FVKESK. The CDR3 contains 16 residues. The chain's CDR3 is CASSRFDREGGDEQFF. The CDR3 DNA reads TGTGCCAGCAGCCGTTTCGACAGGGAAGGAGGCGATGAGCAGTTCTTC.

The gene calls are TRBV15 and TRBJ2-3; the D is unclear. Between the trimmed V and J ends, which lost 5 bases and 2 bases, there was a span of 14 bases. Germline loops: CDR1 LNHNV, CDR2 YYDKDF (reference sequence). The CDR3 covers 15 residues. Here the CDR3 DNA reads TGTGCCACCAGCCTTGTAGTGGTGCACACAGATACGCAGTATTTT. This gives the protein CATSLVVVHTDTQYF.

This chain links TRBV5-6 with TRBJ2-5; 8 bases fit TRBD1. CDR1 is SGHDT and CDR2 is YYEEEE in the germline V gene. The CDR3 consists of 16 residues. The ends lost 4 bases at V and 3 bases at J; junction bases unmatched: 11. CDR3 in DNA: TGTGCCAGCAGCCGGACCACAGGGGGACCCAAAGAGACCCAGTACTTC. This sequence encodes CASSRTTGGPKETQYF.

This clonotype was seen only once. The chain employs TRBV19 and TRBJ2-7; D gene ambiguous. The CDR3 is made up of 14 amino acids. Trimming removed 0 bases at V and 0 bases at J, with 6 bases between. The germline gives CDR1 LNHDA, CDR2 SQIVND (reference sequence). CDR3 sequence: CASSIDGVSYEQYF. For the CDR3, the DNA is TGTGCCAGTAGTATAGATGGGGTCTCCTACGAGCAGTACTTC.

CDR3 residues: CASSQGSPRPYGYTF. For the CDR3, the DNA is TGCGCCAGCAGCCAAGGAAGTCCGAGACCCTATGGCTACACCTTC. The V call is TRBV4-1, the J call TRBJ1-2, with D uncertain. Trimming removed 1 base at V and 4 bases at J, with 13 bases between. CDR1 and CDR2 (germline): MGHRA, YSYEKL. CDR3 length equals 15 residues.

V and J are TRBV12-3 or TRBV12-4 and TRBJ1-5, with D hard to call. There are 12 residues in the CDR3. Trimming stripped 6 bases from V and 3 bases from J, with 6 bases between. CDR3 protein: CASRIYNQPQHF. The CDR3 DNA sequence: TGTGCCAGCAGGATTTACAATCAGCCCCAGCATTTT.

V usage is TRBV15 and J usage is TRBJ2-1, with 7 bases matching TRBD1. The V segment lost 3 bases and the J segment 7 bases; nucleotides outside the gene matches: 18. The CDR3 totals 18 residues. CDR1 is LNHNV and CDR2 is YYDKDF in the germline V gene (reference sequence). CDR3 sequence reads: CATSSNTGVRTPANEQFF. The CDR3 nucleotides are TGTGCCACCAGCAGCAATACAGGGGTTAGGACCCCGGCAAATGAGCAGTTCTTC.

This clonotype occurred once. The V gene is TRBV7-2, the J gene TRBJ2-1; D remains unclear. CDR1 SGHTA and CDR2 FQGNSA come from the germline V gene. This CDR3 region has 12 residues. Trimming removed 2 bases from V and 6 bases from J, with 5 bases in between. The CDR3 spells CASSLTTNEQFF. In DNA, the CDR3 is TGTGCCAGCAGCTTAACAACCAATGAGCAGTTCTTC.